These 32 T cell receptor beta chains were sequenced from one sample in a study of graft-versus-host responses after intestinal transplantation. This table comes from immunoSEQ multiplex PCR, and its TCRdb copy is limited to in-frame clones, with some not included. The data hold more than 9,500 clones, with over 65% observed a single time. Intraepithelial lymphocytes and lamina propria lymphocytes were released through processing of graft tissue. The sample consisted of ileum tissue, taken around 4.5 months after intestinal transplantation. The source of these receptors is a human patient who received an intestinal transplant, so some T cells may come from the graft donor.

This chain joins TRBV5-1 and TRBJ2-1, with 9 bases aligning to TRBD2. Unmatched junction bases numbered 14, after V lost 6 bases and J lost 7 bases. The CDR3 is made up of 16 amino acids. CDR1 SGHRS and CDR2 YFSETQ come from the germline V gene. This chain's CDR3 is CASTPPLAGTINEQFF. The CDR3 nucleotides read TGCGCCAGCACCCCCCCTCTAGCGGGGACAATAAATGAGCAGTTCTTC.

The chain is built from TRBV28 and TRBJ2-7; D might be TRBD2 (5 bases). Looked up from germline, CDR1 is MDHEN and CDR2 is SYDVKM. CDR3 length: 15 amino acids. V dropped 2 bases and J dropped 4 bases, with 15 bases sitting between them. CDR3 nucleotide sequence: TGTGCCAGCAGTTTAATGAGGGCAGGCGAGTACGAGCAGTACTTC. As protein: CASSLMRAGEYEQYF.

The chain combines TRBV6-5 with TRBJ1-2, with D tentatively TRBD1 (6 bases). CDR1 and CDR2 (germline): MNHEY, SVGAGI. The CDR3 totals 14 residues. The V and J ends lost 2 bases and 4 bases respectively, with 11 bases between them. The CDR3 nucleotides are TGTGCCAGCAGTTACGTCTCAGGGGCCTATGGCTACACCTTC. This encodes CASSYVSGAYGYTF.

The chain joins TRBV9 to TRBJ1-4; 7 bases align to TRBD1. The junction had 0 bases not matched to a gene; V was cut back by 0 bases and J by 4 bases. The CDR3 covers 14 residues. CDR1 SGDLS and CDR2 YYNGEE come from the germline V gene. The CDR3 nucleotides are TGTGCCAGCAGCGTAGGACAGGGTAATGAAAAACTGTTTTTT. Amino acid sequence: CASSVGQGNEKLFF.

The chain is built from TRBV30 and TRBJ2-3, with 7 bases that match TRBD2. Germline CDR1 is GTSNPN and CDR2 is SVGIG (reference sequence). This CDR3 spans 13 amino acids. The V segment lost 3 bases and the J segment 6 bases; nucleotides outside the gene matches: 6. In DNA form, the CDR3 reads TGTGCCTGGAGAGGGCTAGCGGCCGATACGCAGTATTTT. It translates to CAWRGLAADTQYF.

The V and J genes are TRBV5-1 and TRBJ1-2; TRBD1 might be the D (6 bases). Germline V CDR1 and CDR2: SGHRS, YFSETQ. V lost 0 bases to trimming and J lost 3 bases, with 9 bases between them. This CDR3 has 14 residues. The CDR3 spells CASSLARQDYGYTF. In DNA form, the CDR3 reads TGCGCCAGCAGCTTGGCCCGACAGGACTATGGCTACACCTTC. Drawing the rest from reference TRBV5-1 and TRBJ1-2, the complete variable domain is KAGVTQTPRYLIKTRGQQVTLSCSPISGHRSVSWYQQTPGQGLQFLFEYFSETQRNKGNFPGRFSGRQFSNSRSEMNVSTLELGDSALYLCASSLARQDYGYTFGSGTRLTVV.

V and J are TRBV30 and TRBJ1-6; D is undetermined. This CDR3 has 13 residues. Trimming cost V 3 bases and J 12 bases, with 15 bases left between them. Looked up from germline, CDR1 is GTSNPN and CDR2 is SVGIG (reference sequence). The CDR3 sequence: CAWSPTPAEPLHF. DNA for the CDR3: TGTGCCTGGAGCCCCACTCCCGCGGAACCCCTCCACTTT.

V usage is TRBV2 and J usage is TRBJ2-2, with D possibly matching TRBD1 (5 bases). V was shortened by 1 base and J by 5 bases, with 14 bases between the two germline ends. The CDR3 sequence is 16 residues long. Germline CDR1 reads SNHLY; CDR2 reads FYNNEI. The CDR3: CASSEGPGRATGELFF. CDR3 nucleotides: TGTGCCAGCAGTGAAGGACCAGGCAGGGCAACCGGGGAGCTGTTTTTT.

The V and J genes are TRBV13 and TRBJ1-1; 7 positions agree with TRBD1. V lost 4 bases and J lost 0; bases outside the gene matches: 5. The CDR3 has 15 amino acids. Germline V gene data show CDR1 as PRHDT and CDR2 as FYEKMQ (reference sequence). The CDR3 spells CASSSDRALNTEAFF. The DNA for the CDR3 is TGTGCCAGCAGCTCCGACAGGGCCTTGAACACTGAAGCTTTCTTT.

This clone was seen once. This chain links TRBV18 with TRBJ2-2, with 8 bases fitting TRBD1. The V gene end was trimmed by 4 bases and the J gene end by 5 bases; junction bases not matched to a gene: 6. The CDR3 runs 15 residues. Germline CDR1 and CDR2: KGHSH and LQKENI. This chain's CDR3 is CASSRGQAQTGELFF. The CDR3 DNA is TGTGCCAGCTCACGGGGACAGGCCCAGACCGGGGAGCTGTTTTTT. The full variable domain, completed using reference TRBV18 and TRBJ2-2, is NAGVMQNPRHLVRRRGQEARLRCSPMKGHSHVYWYRQLPEEGLKFMVYLQKENIIDESGMPKERFSAEFPKEGPSILRIQQVVRGDSAAYFCASSRGQAQTGELFFGEGSRLTVL.

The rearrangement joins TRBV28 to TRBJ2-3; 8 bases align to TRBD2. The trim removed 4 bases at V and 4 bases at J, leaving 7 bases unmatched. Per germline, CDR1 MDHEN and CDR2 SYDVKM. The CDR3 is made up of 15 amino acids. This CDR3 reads CASSSAGEGADTQYF. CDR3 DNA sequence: TGTGCCAGCAGTTCAGCGGGAGAAGGTGCAGATACGCAGTATTTT.

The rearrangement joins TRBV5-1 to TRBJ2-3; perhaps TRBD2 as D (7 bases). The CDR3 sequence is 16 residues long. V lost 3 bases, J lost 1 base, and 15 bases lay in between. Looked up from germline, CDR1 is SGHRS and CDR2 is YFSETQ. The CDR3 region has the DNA TGCGCCAGCAGCTGGGGGCCCAGCGGGGGCACAGATACGCAGTATTTT. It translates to CASSWGPSGGTDTQYF.

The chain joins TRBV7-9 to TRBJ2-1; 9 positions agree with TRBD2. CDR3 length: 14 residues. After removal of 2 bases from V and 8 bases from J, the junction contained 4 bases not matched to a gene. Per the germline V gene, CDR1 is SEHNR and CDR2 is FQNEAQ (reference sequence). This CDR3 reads CASSLRRGGDEQFF. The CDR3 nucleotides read TGTGCCAGCAGCTTAAGGCGGGGGGGCGATGAGCAGTTCTTC.

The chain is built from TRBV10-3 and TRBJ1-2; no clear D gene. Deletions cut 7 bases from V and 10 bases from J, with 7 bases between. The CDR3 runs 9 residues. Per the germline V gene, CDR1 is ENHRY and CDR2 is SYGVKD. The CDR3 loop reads CAINRFYTF. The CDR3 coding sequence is TGTGCCATCAACAGATTCTACACCTTC.

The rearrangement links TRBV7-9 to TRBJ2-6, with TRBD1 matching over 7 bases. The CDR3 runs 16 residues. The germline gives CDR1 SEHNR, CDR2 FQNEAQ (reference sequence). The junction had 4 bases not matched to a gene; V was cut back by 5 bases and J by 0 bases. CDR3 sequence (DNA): TGTGCCAGCAGCGACAGGGCCCGCTCTGGGGCCAACGTCCTGACTTTC. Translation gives CASSDRARSGANVLTF.

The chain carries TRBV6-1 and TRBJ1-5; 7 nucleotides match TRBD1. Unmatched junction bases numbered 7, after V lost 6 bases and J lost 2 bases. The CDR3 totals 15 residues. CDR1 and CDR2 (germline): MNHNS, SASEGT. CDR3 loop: CASSPQGLGNQPQHF. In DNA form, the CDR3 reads TGTGCCAGCAGCCCACAGGGGCTAGGCAATCAGCCCCAGCATTTT.

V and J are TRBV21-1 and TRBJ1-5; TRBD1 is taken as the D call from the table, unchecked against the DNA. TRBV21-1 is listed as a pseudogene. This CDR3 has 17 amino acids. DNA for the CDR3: TGTGCCAGCAGATGGGGCTTAGCTACATGGCATCATCAGCCCCAGCATTTT. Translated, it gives CASRWGLATWHHQPQHF.

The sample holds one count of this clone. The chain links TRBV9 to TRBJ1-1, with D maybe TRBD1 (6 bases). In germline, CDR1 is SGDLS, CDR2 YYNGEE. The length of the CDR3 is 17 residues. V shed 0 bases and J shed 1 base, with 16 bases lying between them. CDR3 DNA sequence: TGTGCCAGCAGCGTAGGTTGGCAGGGGCGGAGGAACACTGAAGCTTTCTTT. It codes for CASSVGWQGRRNTEAFF. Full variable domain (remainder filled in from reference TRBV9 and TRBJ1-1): DSGVTQTPKHLITATGQRVTLRCSPRSGDLSVYWYQQSLDQGLQFLIQYYNGEERAKGNILERFSAQQFPDLHSELNLSSLELGDSALYFCASSVGWQGRRNTEAFFGQGTRLTVV.

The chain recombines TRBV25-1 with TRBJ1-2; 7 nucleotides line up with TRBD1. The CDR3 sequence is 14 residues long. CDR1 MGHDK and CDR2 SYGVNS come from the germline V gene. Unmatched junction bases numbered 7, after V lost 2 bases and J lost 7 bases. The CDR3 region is CASSEPTGPSGYTF. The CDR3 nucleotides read TGTGCCAGCAGTGAACCGACAGGGCCAAGTGGCTACACCTTC.

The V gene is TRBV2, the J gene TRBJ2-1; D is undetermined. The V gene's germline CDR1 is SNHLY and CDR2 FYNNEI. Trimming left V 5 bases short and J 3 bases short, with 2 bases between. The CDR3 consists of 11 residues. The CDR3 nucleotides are TGTGCCAGCAGTTACTACAATGAGCAGTTCTTC. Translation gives CASSYYNEQFF.

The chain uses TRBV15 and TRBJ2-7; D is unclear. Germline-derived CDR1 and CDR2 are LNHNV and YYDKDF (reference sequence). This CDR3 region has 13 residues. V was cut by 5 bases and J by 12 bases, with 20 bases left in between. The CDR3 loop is CATSQTEGTVPYF. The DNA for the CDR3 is TGTGCCACCAGCCAAACCGAAGGAACAGTTCCGTACTTC.

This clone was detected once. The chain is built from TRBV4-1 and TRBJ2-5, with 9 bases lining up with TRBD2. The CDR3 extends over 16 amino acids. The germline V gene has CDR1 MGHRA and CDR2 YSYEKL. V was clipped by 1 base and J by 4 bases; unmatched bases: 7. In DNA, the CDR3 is TGCGCCAGCAGCCAAGGTGGTAGCGGGGGTGGAGAGACCCAGTACTTC. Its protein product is CASSQGGSGGGETQYF.

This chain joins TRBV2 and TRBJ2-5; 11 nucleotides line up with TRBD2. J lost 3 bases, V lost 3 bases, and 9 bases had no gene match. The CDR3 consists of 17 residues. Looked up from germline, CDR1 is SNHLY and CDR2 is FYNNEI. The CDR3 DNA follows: TGTGCCAGCAGTGATAGCGGCTCGGGACTAGCGGAAGAGACCCAGTACTTC. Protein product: CASSDSGSGLAEETQYF.

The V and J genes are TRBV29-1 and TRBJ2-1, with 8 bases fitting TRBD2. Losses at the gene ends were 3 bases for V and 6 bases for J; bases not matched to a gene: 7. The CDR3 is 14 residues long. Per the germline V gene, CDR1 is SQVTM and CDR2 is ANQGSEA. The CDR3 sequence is CSVESGSLINEQFF. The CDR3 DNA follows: TGCAGCGTTGAGAGCGGGAGCCTGATCAATGAGCAGTTCTTC.

DNA for the CDR3: TGTGCCAGCAGCCCGGGAGCTTACTCCTACGAGCAGTACTTC. This sequence encodes CASSPGAYSYEQYF. V usage is TRBV11-3 and J usage is TRBJ2-7; D is perhaps TRBD2 (6 bases). Germline V CDR1 and CDR2: SGHNT, YENEEA. V was pared by 5 bases and J by 0 bases, with 11 bases between. The CDR3 spans 14 residues.

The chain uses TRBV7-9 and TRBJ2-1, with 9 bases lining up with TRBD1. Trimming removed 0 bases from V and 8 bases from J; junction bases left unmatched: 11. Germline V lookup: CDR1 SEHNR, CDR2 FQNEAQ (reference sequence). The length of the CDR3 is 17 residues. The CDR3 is CASSLAPQGAPTDEQFF. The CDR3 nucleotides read TGTGCCAGCAGCTTAGCGCCACAGGGGGCCCCTACGGATGAGCAGTTCTTC. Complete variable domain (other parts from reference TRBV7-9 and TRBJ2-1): DTGVSQNPRHKITKRGQNVTFRCDPISEHNRLYWYRQTLGQGPEFLTYFQNEAQLEKSRLLSDRFSAERPKGSFSTLEIQRTEQGDSAMYLCASSLAPQGAPTDEQFFGPGTRLTVL.

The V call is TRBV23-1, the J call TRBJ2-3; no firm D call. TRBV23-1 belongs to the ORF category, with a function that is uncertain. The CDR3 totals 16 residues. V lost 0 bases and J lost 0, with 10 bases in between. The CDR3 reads CASSQSRLWSTDTQYF. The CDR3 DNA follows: TGCGCCAGCAGTCAATCGCGGTTGTGGAGCACAGATACGCAGTATTTT.

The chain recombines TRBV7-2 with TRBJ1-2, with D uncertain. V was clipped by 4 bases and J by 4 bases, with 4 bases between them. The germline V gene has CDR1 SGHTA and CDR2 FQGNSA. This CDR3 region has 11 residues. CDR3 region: CASSSFYGYTF. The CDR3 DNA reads TGTGCCAGCAGCTCCTTCTATGGCTACACCTTC.

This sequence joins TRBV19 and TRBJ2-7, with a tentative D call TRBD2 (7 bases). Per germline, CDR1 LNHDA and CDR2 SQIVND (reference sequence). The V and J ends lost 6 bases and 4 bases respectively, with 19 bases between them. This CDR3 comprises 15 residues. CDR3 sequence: CASSHAQGRGYEQYF. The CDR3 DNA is TGTGCCAGTAGCCATGCCCAGGGGAGGGGATACGAGCAGTACTTC.

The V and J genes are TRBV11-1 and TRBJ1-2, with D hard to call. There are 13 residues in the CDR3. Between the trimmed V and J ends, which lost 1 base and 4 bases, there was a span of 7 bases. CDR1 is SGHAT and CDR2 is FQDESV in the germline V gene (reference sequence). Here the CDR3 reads CASSLDLVYGYTF. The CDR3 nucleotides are TGTGCCAGCAGCTTAGATCTTGTCTATGGCTACACCTTC. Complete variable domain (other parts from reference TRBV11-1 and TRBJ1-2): EAEVAQSPRYKITEKSQAVAFWCDPISGHATLYWYRQILGQGPELLVQFQDESVVDDSQLPKDRFSAERLKGVDSTLKIQPAELGDSAMYLCASSLDLVYGYTFGSGTRLTVV.

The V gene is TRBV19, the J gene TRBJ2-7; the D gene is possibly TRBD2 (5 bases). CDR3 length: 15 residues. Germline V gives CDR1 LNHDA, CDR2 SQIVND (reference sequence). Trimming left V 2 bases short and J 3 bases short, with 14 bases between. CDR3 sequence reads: CASSIWAGGSYEQYF. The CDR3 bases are TGTGCCAGTAGTATATGGGCAGGTGGGAGCTACGAGCAGTACTTC.

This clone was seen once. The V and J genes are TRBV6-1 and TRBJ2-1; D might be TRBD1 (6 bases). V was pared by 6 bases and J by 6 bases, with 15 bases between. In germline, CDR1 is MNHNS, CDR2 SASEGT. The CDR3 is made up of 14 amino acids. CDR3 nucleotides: TGTGCCAGCAGGGGGGCCCTTAGGGGCAATGAGCAGTTCTTC. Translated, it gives CASRGALRGNEQFF.